This T cell receptor (beta chain) was captured by sequencing in a study of cytomegalovirus exposure and HLA in healthy donors. Study-level points and caveats: According to the study, 180 or so TCR beta chains were cytomegalovirus-associated. Usually a TCR sequence was rare, but some public TCRs were found in many donors. In vitro assays verified that a few CMV-associated chains recognized CMV antigens specifically.

Measured with immunoSEQ multiplex PCR; TCRdb has only the in-frame clones, and not every one. Here the sample spans about 360,000 clones, roughly 90% being singletons. While the first cohort had about 610 subjects, the donors belonged to the separate validation cohort of fewer than 150 subjects. CDR3 length equals 15 residues. Trimming shortened V by 4 bases and J by 4 bases, and 16 bases separated the two germline ends. In germline, CDR1 is KGHSH, CDR2 LQKENI. As concerns this clone: What it binds is unknown.

The source of this sequence is a woman between 18 and 29 years old in good health and CMV-seronegative. V gene TRBV18 combines with J gene TRBJ1-1; tentative D call: TRBD1 (5 bases). What was sequenced was PBMCs. For the CDR3, the DNA is TGTGCCAGCTCACTTTCCGGGGGAGTAGGCACTGAAGCTTTCTTT. This sequence encodes CASSLSGGVGTEAFF.